This record covers a single T cell receptor beta chain. Its cognate antigen has yet to be identified. No base qualities exist here, and no much larger clone lies one base off it. The reads were generated on an Illumina HiSeq 2500. Quantitative 5'-RACE with molecular barcodes was the method used to prepare the TCR beta libraries. The authors processed their data as follows. To identify disease-linked TCR variants, a new computational method was used, one built on a probabilistic model of VDJ rearrangement. Through fastp at Q25 and MiXCR, TCRdb rebuilt clones from the public reads, retaining in-frame beta chains. A single entry per CDR3 protein holds the most common genes and DNA from its merged rows. The V and J calls and clone size come from TCRdb's table, not from the authors' own analysis. The sample includes about 150,000 distinct CDR3 sequences, with roughly 30% observed a single time. Together, the top ten hold 6% of the sample.

Synovial fluid samples were matched to blood samples from the same ankylosing spondylitis patients. This sample was included in a study of CD8 T cells in ankylosing spondylitis (dated by TCRdb to the late 2010s). Regarding the study in general: The study set out to find disease-linked TCR variants by profiling T cell receptor beta repertoires in ankylosing spondylitis patients and healthy donors. Peripheral blood was sampled, and synovial fluid was additionally collected from ankylosing spondylitis patients. The full study cohort comprised about 24 ankylosing spondylitis patients and 85 to 120 healthy donors. Broader findings and caveats from the paper: The disease-linked clones had a CD8+ phenotype and were found at relatively low frequencies in peripheral blood. The disease-linked clones were reported to be significantly enriched in matched synovial fluid samples from ankylosing spondylitis patients. Some motif variants were previously reported in synovial fluid and blood of reactive arthritis patients, suggesting common disease-initiation mechanisms. Blood from ankylosing spondylitis patients appeared to be characterized by a TCR beta motif made up of under ten highly homologous amino acid variants.

CDR1 is given as MNHNS and CDR2 as SASEGT, both from the germline V gene. The CDR3 starts with the cysteine, ends with the phenylalanine, and has 16 residues. Kept here is only the CDR3 DNA, which spans 48 bases and is read in frame from base 1. At the junction V is shortened by 6 bases and J by 5 bases; bases outside the gene matches: 7. Sequencing was done on a sample of synovial fluid, either unsorted or a sorted T cell fraction (not recorded which). This sequence uses TRBV6-1 and TRBJ2-3, with TRBD2 identical over 14 junction bases. This clonotype originated in a male donor with ankylosing spondylitis. Here the CDR3 is given as CASSTRTSGGIDTQYF. Here is the DNA: TGTGCCAGCAGCACCCGGACTAGCGGGGGGATAGATACGCAGTATTTT.